This TCR beta chain was recorded in a study of CD8 T cells in ankylosing spondylitis. Notes on the study in general: Reported data indicate significant enrichment of disease-linked clones within matched ankylosing spondylitis synovial fluid. A motif of 7 to 9 highly homologous TCR beta variants was seen as apparently characteristic of ankylosing spondylitis blood.

MiXCR was run by TCRdb on the 5' RACE reads, yielding one entry per CDR3 protein. The repertoire holds fewer than 550,000 distinct CDR3 sequences, with roughly 5% as singletons. In this sample, this clonotype turned up many times. What it binds is not known. The V gene end was trimmed by 2 bases and the J gene end by 6 bases; junction bases not matched to a gene: 6. CDR3 length equals 15 residues. Germline loops: CDR1 SGHVS, CDR2 FNYEAQ. The TCR comes from a male donor with ankylosing spondylitis. Input material: blood, either unsorted or a sorted T cell fraction (not recorded which). The J gene is TRBJ2-3, the V gene TRBV7-6, with TRBD2 identical over 9 bases. The CDR3 region is CASSLRSGRYDTQYF. For the CDR3, the DNA is TGTGCCAGCAGCTTAAGAAGCGGGAGGTACGATACGCAGTATTTT.